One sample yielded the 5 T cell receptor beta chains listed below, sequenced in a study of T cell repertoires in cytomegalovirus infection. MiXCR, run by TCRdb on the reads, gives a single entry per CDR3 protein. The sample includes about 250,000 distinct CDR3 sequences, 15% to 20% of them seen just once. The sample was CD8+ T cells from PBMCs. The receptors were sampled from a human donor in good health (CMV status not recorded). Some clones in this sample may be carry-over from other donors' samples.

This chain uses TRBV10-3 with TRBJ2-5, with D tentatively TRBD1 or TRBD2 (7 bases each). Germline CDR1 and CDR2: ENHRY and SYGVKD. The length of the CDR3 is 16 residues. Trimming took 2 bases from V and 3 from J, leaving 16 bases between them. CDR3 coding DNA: TGTGCCATCAGTGAGCCAGGGGGGGGAGTAGAAGAGACCCAGTACTTC. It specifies CAISEPGGGVEETQYF.

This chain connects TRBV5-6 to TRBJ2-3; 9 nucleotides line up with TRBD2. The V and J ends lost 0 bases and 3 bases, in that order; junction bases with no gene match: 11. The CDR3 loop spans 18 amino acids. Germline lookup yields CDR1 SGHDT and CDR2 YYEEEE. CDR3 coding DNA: TGTGCCAGCAGCTTGGCCGCGGGGGGGGGCGGATGGACAGATACGCAGTATTTT. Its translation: CASSLAAGGGGWTDTQYF.

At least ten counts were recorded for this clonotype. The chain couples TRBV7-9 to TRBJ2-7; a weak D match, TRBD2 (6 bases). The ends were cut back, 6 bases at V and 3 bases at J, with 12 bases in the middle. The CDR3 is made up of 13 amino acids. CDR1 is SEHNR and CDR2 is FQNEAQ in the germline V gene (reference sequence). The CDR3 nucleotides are TGTGCCAGCAGAAACACGGGAGTCTACGAGCAGTACTTC. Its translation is CASRNTGVYEQYF.

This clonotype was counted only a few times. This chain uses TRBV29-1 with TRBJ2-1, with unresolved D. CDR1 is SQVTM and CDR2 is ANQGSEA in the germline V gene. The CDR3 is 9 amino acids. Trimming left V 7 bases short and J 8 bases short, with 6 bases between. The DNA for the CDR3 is TGCAGCGCCGGCCATGAGCAGTTCTTC. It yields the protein CSAGHEQFF.

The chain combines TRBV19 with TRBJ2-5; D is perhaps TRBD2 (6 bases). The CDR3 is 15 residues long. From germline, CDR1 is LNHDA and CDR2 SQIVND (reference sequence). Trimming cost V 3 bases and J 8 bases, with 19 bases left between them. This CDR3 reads CASSMLQGDGGTQYF. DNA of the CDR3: TGTGCCAGTAGTATGTTACAAGGCGACGGGGGAACCCAGTACTTC. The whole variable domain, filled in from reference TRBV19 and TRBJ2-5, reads DGGITQSPKYLFRKEGQNVTLSCEQNLNHDAMYWYRQDPGQGLRLIYYSQIVNDFQKGDIAEGYSVSREKKESFPLTVTSAQKNPTAFYLCASSMLQGDGGTQYFGPGTRLLVL.